Listed below are T cell receptor beta chains from one sample, sequenced in a study of OX40 agonist ivuxolimab in advanced cancers. Sequenced by immunoSEQ multiplex PCR; TCRdb stores in-frame clones only, minus some. Of 50,000 to 65,000 clones listed, 88% are singletons. The sample here was CD4+ or CD8+ T cells sorted from blood, taken in a trial of the OX40 agonist ivuxolimab. These receptors originate from an adult with an advanced solid tumor such as melanoma, head and neck, liver or kidney cancer. CDR3s include the opening cysteine and the closing phenylalanine or tryptophan. D genes are given only for firm matches. Clone size is given for some rows only: seen once, a few or many times, or a class if the clone is expanded.

d_call: .; v_call: TRBV29-1; clone_size: .; j_call: TRBJ2-2; cdr3_nt: TGCAGCGTTGAAGACGGGGGGGAGCTGTTTTTT; cdr3_aa: CSVEDGGELFF
d_call: TRBD2; v_call: TRBV15; clone_size: .; j_call: TRBJ2-7; cdr3_nt: TGTGCCACCAGCAGCACTAGCGGAGTGTACGAGCAGTACTTC; cdr3_aa: CATSSTSGVYEQYF
d_call: TRBD1; v_call: TRBV6-1; clone_size: .; j_call: TRBJ1-1; cdr3_nt: TGTGCCAGCAGTGAAGCGGGGGGGACAGGGCGGGCTAACACTGAAGCTTTCTTT; cdr3_aa: CASSEAGGTGRANTEAFF
d_call: TRBD1; v_call: TRBV28; clone_size: .; j_call: TRBJ1-5; cdr3_nt: TGTGCCAGCAGTTCGGGACAGGGCAATCAGCCCCAGCATTTT; cdr3_aa: CASSSGQGNQPQHF
d_call: .; v_call: TRBV7-2; clone_size: .; j_call: TRBJ1-2; cdr3_nt: TGTGCCAGCAGCCAAGGCGTAAACTATGGCTACACCTTC; cdr3_aa: CASSQGVNYGYTF
d_call: TRBD1; v_call: TRBV4-1; clone_size: .; j_call: TRBJ2-7; cdr3_nt: TGCGCCAGCAGCCAAGGGATGGGACAGGGGGTTTTATACGAGCAGTACTTC; cdr3_aa: CASSQGMGQGVLYEQYF
d_call: .; v_call: TRBV27; clone_size: once; j_call: TRBJ1-1; cdr3_nt: TGTGCCAGCATCTCAGGGGTTGGCACTGAAGCTTTCTTT; cdr3_aa: CASISGVGTEAFF
d_call: .; v_call: TRBV28; clone_size: .; j_call: TRBJ2-7; cdr3_nt: TGTGCCAGCAGTTTTACCGACTACGAGCAGTACTTC; cdr3_aa: CASSFTDYEQYF
d_call: .; v_call: TRBV19; clone_size: .; j_call: TRBJ2-7; cdr3_nt: TGTGCCAGTAGTATAGTAGGGAAGCCCTACGAGCAGTACTTC; cdr3_aa: CASSIVGKPYEQYF
d_call: TRBD1; v_call: TRBV18; clone_size: .; j_call: TRBJ2-7; cdr3_nt: TGTGCCAGCACCGGGACAGCTACATCCTACGAGCAGTACTTC; cdr3_aa: CASTGTATSYEQYF
d_call: .; v_call: TRBV6-5; clone_size: .; j_call: TRBJ2-7; cdr3_nt: TGTGCCAGCAGTTACTCGATGGTTCGCTCCTACGAGCAGTACTTC; cdr3_aa: CASSYSMVRSYEQYF
d_call: .; v_call: TRBV18; clone_size: .; j_call: TRBJ1-5; cdr3_nt: TGTGCCAGCTCACCTCCTCAAGGGGGGTATCAGCCCCAGCATTTT; cdr3_aa: CASSPPQGGYQPQHF
d_call: .; v_call: TRBV9; clone_size: .; j_call: TRBJ1-2; cdr3_nt: TGTGCCAGCAGCGTAGGAGTCCCAGCAGCGAGAAATGGCTACACCTTC; cdr3_aa: CASSVGVPAARNGYTF
d_call: .; v_call: TRBV10-3; clone_size: .; j_call: TRBJ1-2; cdr3_nt: TGTGCCATCAGTGAGTCGTTAAGGGGCTACACCTTC; cdr3_aa: CAISESLRGYTF
d_call: .; v_call: TRBV18; clone_size: medium-sized; j_call: TRBJ2-7; cdr3_nt: TGTGCCAGCTCACCACAGTCTGCCGAGCAGTACTTC; cdr3_aa: CASSPQSAEQYF
d_call: .; v_call: TRBV6-5; clone_size: .; j_call: TRBJ1-5; cdr3_nt: TGTGCCAGCAGTTACAGGGGGAAAAATCAGCCCCAGCATTTT; cdr3_aa: CASSYRGKNQPQHF
d_call: .; v_call: TRBV7-8; clone_size: .; j_call: TRBJ2-1; cdr3_nt: TGTGCCAGCACAGACAGCTCGAAGCAGTTCTTC; cdr3_aa: CASTDSSKQFF
d_call: .; v_call: TRBV18; clone_size: few; j_call: TRBJ2-7; cdr3_nt: TGTGCCAGCTCACCACCGGTAGATTCCTACGAGCAGTACTTC; cdr3_aa: CASSPPVDSYEQYF
d_call: TRBD2; v_call: TRBV5-4; clone_size: .; j_call: TRBJ2-3; cdr3_nt: TGTGCCAGCAGCTCGGGGACTAGAAGAGCGGGCACAGATACGCAGTATTTT; cdr3_aa: CASSSGTRRAGTDTQYF
d_call: .; v_call: TRBV6-1; clone_size: .; j_call: TRBJ1-2; cdr3_nt: TGTGCCAGCAGTCCGGGACCGAATGGCTACACCTTC; cdr3_aa: CASSPGPNGYTF
d_call: .; v_call: TRBV28; clone_size: .; j_call: TRBJ1-5; cdr3_nt: TGTGCCAGCAGGGGGAGGAGCAATCAGCCCCAGCATTTT; cdr3_aa: CASRGRSNQPQHF